Below, 27 T cell receptor beta chains from the same sample are listed, as sequenced in a study of blood T cell repertoires in COVID-19. Clones were sequenced by immunoSEQ multiplex PCR, and TCRdb holds only the in-frame ones, with some missing. The sample lists roughly 180,000 clones; 80% were seen once. Material for sequencing was PBMCs or T cells enriched from blood (not recorded which). The receptors stem from a man between 60 and 70 years old who had been exposed to COVID-19.

The rearrangement links TRBV7-2 to TRBJ1-1; D unclear. The germline V gene encodes CDR1 SGHTA and CDR2 FQGNSA. Trimming took off 1 base at V and 11 bases at J, with 14 bases between the two ends. The CDR3 is made up of 13 amino acids. CDR3 nucleotide sequence: TGTGCCAGCAGCTTAGACATACCCATGAGGGCTTTCTTT. Translating it yields CASSLDIPMRAFF.

The J gene is TRBJ2-1, the V gene TRBV19; perhaps TRBD2 as D (5 bases). V lost 3 bases, J lost 3 bases, and 12 bases lay in between. This CDR3 is 15 amino acids long. CDR1 is LNHDA and CDR2 is SQIVND in the germline V gene (reference sequence). As DNA, the CDR3 is TGTGCCAGTAGTATCCGGACGGGGAACTACAATGAGCAGTTCTTC. Its translation is CASSIRTGNYNEQFF. The full variable domain, rest sourced from reference TRBV19 and TRBJ2-1, is DGGITQSPKYLFRKEGQNVTLSCEQNLNHDAMYWYRQDPGQGLRLIYYSQIVNDFQKGDIAEGYSVSREKKESFPLTVTSAQKNPTAFYLCASSIRTGNYNEQFFGPGTRLTVL.

The chain uses TRBV6-5 and TRBJ2-2, with D possibly being TRBD2 (5 bases). The CDR3 contains 11 residues. Trimming shortened V by 9 bases and J by 7 bases, and 9 bases separated the two germline ends. Germline V gene data show CDR1 as MNHEY and CDR2 as SVGAGI. The CDR3, as DNA: TGTGCCAGTCACACTAGCGGGGAGCTGTTTTTT. The encoded protein is CASHTSGELFF.

CDR3 in amino acids: CASRPSGLPYYEQYF. The CDR3, as DNA: TGTGCCAGCCGCCCGTCAGGGCTTCCCTATTATGAGCAGTACTTC. The chain carries TRBV27 and TRBJ2-7; TRBD1 might be the D (5 bases). The V end lost 8 bases, the J end lost 7 bases, and 24 bases lay between the germline ends. The CDR3 has 15 amino acids. The germline gives CDR1 MNHEY, CDR2 SMNVEV (reference sequence).

This sequence joins TRBV5-6 and TRBJ2-1; TRBD2 matches 11 bases. This CDR3 has 16 amino acids. The V gene end was trimmed by 3 bases and the J gene end by 6 bases; junction bases not matched to a gene: 8. CDR1 is SGHDT, CDR2 YYEEEE, per germline. This chain's CDR3 is CASSSLTSGRLNEQFF. In nucleotides, the CDR3 is TGTGCCAGCAGCTCCCTAACTAGCGGGAGACTCAATGAGCAGTTCTTC.

This chain joins TRBV13 and TRBJ1-2; 9 bases fit TRBD1. V dropped 6 bases and J dropped 3; count of bases not matched to a gene: 2. The CDR3 covers 13 residues. The germline V gene encodes CDR1 PRHDT and CDR2 FYEKMQ (reference sequence). The CDR3 here is CASRRQGDYGYTF. The DNA for the CDR3 is TGTGCCAGCAGGAGACAGGGGGACTATGGCTACACCTTC.

The chain links TRBV24-1 to TRBJ1-4; TRBD1 aligns across 8 bases. CDR1 is KGHDR, CDR2 SFDVKD, per germline. J gave up 4 bases and V 3 bases, and 6 bases lay outside the gene matches. The CDR3 totals 16 residues. The CDR3: CATSDPNTGGNEKLFF. The CDR3 bases are TGTGCCACCAGTGATCCCAACACAGGGGGTAATGAAAAACTGTTTTTT.

This chain connects TRBV27 to TRBJ2-7; 14 bases align to TRBD2. Germline trimming cut 4 bases from V and 2 bases from J; bases unmatched to any gene: 7. Germline assignment: CDR1 MNHEY and CDR2 SMNVEV (reference sequence). This CDR3 comprises 17 residues. The CDR3 loop is CASSSIGTSGSPYEQYF. The CDR3, as DNA: TGTGCCAGCAGTTCCATCGGGACTAGCGGGAGCCCCTACGAGCAGTACTTC.

The chain carries TRBV7-7 and TRBJ2-1; 8 nucleotides align to TRBD2. CDR1 is SSHAT and CDR2 is FNYEAQ in the germline V gene (reference sequence). Germline trimming cut 0 bases from V and 7 bases from J; bases unmatched to any gene: 5. The CDR3 length is 15 residues. The CDR3: CASSLASGSGNEQFF. The DNA for the CDR3 is TGTGCCAGCAGCTTAGCAAGCGGGAGTGGGAATGAGCAGTTCTTC.

This clone occurred a few times. The J gene is TRBJ1-5, the V gene TRBV5-6, with 8 nucleotides matching TRBD1. Per germline, CDR1 SGHDT and CDR2 YYEEEE. The ends lost 4 bases at V and 0 bases at J; junction bases unmatched: 9. This CDR3 has 17 amino acids. CDR3 nucleotides: TGTGCCAGCAGCCGAATCGGACAGGGTAATAGCAATCAGCCCCAGCATTTT. Amino acids: CASSRIGQGNSNQPQHF.

This clone was observed a single time. The rearrangement links TRBV27 to TRBJ2-6, with D possibly TRBD1 on 6 matching bases. The CDR3 covers 17 residues. Germline V gene lookup returns CDR1 MNHEY and CDR2 SMNVEV (reference sequence). V gave up 3 bases and J gave up 0 bases, with 12 bases separating them. The CDR3: CASSFQLDSSGANVLTF. In nucleotides, the CDR3 is TGTGCCAGCAGTTTTCAACTGGACAGCTCTGGGGCCAACGTCCTGACTTTC. Full variable domain (outside the CDR3, taken from reference TRBV27 and TRBJ2-6): EAQVTQNPRYLITVTGKKLTVTCSQNMNHEYMSWYRQDPGLGLRQIYYSMNVEVTDKGDVPEGYKVSRKEKRNFPLILESPSPNQTSLYFCASSFQLDSSGANVLTFGAGSRLTVL.

The chain uses TRBV3-1 (or the pseudogene TRBV3-2) and TRBJ2-3; 11 nucleotides match TRBD2. Germline V lookup: CDR1 LGHDT, CDR2 YNNKEL (reference sequence). J gave up 3 bases and V 3 bases, and 11 bases lay outside the gene matches. The CDR3 is 18 amino acids. CDR3 bases: TGTGCCAGCAGCCACGCCCCAACTAGCGGGAGACGAACAGATACGCAGTATTTT. Residues: CASSHAPTSGRRTDTQYF.

The rearrangement joins TRBV6-2 or TRBV6-3 to TRBJ1-5; the D gene is possibly TRBD1 (5 bases). Trimming took off 4 bases at V and 2 bases at J, with 12 bases between the two ends. In germline, CDR1 is MNHEY, CDR2 SVGEGT. The CDR3 spans 15 residues. CDR3 sequence: CASSSQGGRNQPQHF. Here the CDR3 DNA reads TGTGCCAGCAGTTCCCAGGGTGGGCGCAATCAGCCCCAGCATTTT.

The CDR3 protein is CASSLSSFRGTEAFF. In nucleotides, the CDR3 is TGCGCCAGCAGCTTGAGTAGTTTCAGGGGCACTGAAGCTTTCTTT. This sequence joins TRBV5-1 and TRBJ1-1; weak D call: TRBD1 (6 bases). The CDR3 consists of 15 residues. CDR1 is SGHRS and CDR2 is YFSETQ in the germline V gene. V shed 1 base and J shed 4 bases, with 14 bases lying between them. Combining the CDR3 with reference TRBV5-1 and TRBJ1-1 gives the whole variable domain KAGVTQTPRYLIKTRGQQVTLSCSPISGHRSVSWYQQTPGQGLQFLFEYFSETQRNKGNFPGRFSGRQFSNSRSEMNVSTLELGDSALYLCASSLSSFRGTEAFFGQGTRLTVV.

This chain uses TRBV27 with TRBJ2-1; D gene ambiguous. V lost 4 bases, J lost 3 bases, and 13 bases lay in between. The germline gives CDR1 MNHEY, CDR2 SMNVEV (reference sequence). The CDR3 spans 15 residues. As DNA, the CDR3 is TGTGCCAGCAGTTACCTTAGAAGTGGCTACAATGAGCAGTTCTTC. Its translation is CASSYLRSGYNEQFF.

As concerns this clone: Distinct nucleotide sequences in the sample also encode this CDR3. V usage is TRBV18 and J usage is TRBJ2-1; 8 bases map to TRBD1. The CDR3 sequence is 15 residues long. The J segment lost 4 bases and the V segment lost 2 bases, leaving 4 bases of the junction unmatched. Germline CDR1 reads KGHSH; CDR2 reads LQKENI. This chain's CDR3 is CASSPGTGTYNEQFF. The CDR3 bases are TGTGCCAGCTCACCAGGGACAGGAACATACAATGAGCAGTTCTTC.

V usage is TRBV14 and J usage is TRBJ1-2, with a possible D match to TRBD1 (5 bases). CDR3 length equals 17 residues. V was shortened by 0 bases and J by 8 bases, with 22 bases between the two germline ends. Germline-derived CDR1 and CDR2 are SGHDN and FVKESK. This CDR3 reads CASSQDRRGTRGGGYTF. DNA for the CDR3: TGTGCCAGCAGCCAAGATCGTCGCGGGACTCGGGGAGGCGGCTACACCTTC.

The chain has TRBV19 and TRBJ1-1; 11 positions agree with TRBD1. CDR3 length: 16 amino acids. V was clipped by 11 bases and J by 4 bases; unmatched bases: 15. The germline gives CDR1 LNHDA, CDR2 SQIVND (reference sequence). CDR3 loop: CASSSGTGGFGTEAFF. For the CDR3, the DNA is TGTGCCTCCTCAAGCGGGACAGGGGGTTTTGGCACTGAAGCTTTCTTT.

The chain is built from TRBV27 and TRBJ1-1; TRBD1 matches at 12 bases. This CDR3 spans 16 amino acids. Looked up from germline, CDR1 is MNHEY and CDR2 is SMNVEV (reference sequence). The V segment lost 1 base and the J segment 6 bases; nucleotides outside the gene matches: 6. Here the CDR3 reads CASSLLAGDRGPEAFF. The CDR3 nucleotides read TGTGCCAGCAGTTTATTGGCGGGGGACAGGGGGCCTGAAGCTTTCTTT.

The V call is TRBV14, the J call TRBJ1-6; 9 bases are shared with TRBD1. CDR1 is SGHDN, CDR2 FVKESK, per germline. Trimming took 3 bases from V and 6 from J; bases not matched to a gene: 0. The length of the CDR3 is 14 residues. CDR3 sequence: CASSQGQGNSPLHF. The CDR3 DNA is TGTGCCAGCAGCCAGGGACAGGGTAATTCACCCCTCCACTTT.

The chain employs TRBV6-1 and TRBJ2-1; TRBD2 aligns across 7 bases. Germline values: CDR1 MNHNS, CDR2 SASEGT. Trimming removed 4 bases from V and 3 bases from J; junction bases left unmatched: 9. The CDR3 covers 16 residues. The CDR3, as DNA: TGTGCCAGCAGTGGTCGGGAGGCGGCCGACTACAATGAGCAGTTCTTC. It codes for CASSGREAADYNEQFF.

The gene calls are TRBV28 and TRBJ1-5, with 9 bases lining up with TRBD1. This CDR3 has 14 amino acids. The V gene end was trimmed by 6 bases and the J gene end by 6 bases; junction bases not matched to a gene: 6. The germline V gene has CDR1 MDHEN and CDR2 SYDVKM. The CDR3 sequence is CASRAGQGGQPQHF. The CDR3 DNA reads as TGTGCCAGCAGGGCGGGACAGGGTGGTCAGCCCCAGCATTTT.

The rearrangement links TRBV5-1 to TRBJ1-1; D is possibly TRBD1 (6 bases). This CDR3 comprises 15 residues. In germline, CDR1 is SGHRS, CDR2 YFSETQ. V was shortened by 4 bases and J by 0 bases, with 13 bases between the two germline ends. The CDR3 DNA is TGCGCCAGCAGCCCGGGACATATCATGAACACTGAAGCTTTCTTT. It encodes CASSPGHIMNTEAFF.

Written as DNA, the CDR3 is TGTGCCTGGAGTGTACTGCATGAGCAGTTCTTC. It codes for CAWSVLHEQFF. The chain couples TRBV30 to TRBJ2-1; D gene uncertain. The CDR3 length is 11 residues. Per the germline V gene, CDR1 is GTSNPN and CDR2 is SVGIG (reference sequence). V was clipped by 0 bases and J by 8 bases, with 5 bases between them.

CDR3 bases: TGCAGCGTTGAGGGGACAGGGAACTACGAGCAGTACTTC. This gives the protein CSVEGTGNYEQYF. The V gene is TRBV29-1, the J gene TRBJ2-7, with 9 nucleotides matching TRBD1. The CDR3 has 13 residues. Unmatched junction bases numbered 3, after V lost 3 bases and J lost 3 bases. The germline CDR1 and CDR2 sequences are SQVTM and ANQGSEA.

CDR3 in amino acids: CASSPGSGETQYF. In DNA form, the CDR3 reads TGTGCCAGCAGCCCTGGAAGCGGGGAGACCCAGTACTTC. The chain has TRBV5-4 and TRBJ2-5, with a possible D match to TRBD2 (6 bases). CDR1 is SGHNT and CDR2 is YYREEE in the germline V gene (reference sequence). V was pared by 4 bases and J by 5 bases, with 12 bases between. CDR3 length: 13 residues.

The V gene is TRBV19, the J gene TRBJ2-2, with a possible D match to TRBD1 (5 bases). CDR3 size: 12 residues. Trimming took 10 bases from V and 4 from J, leaving 10 bases between them. CDR1 and CDR2 from the germline V gene are LNHDA and SQIVND (reference sequence). CDR3 DNA sequence: TGTGCCACGACAGCTTTCACCGGGGAGCTGTTTTTT. This translates into CATTAFTGELFF. Combining the CDR3 with reference TRBV19 and TRBJ2-2 gives the whole variable domain DGGITQSPKYLFRKEGQNVTLSCEQNLNHDAMYWYRQDPGQGLRLIYYSQIVNDFQKGDIAEGYSVSREKKESFPLTVTSAQKNPTAFYLCATTAFTGELFFGEGSRLTVL.